Each of the 17 T cell receptor beta chains below was sequenced from the same sample in a study of T cell responses to AZD1222 COVID-19 vaccine. Sequenced by immunoSEQ multiplex PCR; TCRdb stores in-frame clones only, minus some. The repertoire includes 140,000 to 150,000 clones, under 95% of them detected once, and more than 8% sits in the top ten. Sequencing used peripheral blood, obtained on day 0 of AZD1222 vaccination. These receptor sequences come from an adult in good health.

The CDR3 coding sequence is TGTGCCAGCAGCGGCCAGAGGACAGCTAACACTGAAGCTTTCTTT. Its translation: CASSGQRTANTEAFF. The chain combines TRBV11-2 with TRBJ1-1; possibly TRBD1 for D (6 bases). V was trimmed by 5 bases and J by 2 bases, leaving 15 bases between them. In germline, CDR1 is SGHAT, CDR2 FQNNGV. This CDR3 has 15 amino acids.

The genes are TRBV19 and TRBJ1-1; D unresolved. The CDR3 length is 14 residues. V was clipped by 5 bases and J by 2 bases, with 12 bases between them. Looked up from germline, CDR1 is LNHDA and CDR2 is SQIVND (reference sequence). The DNA of the CDR3 is TGTGCCAGTAGTGGGCTAGGGATCAACACTGAAGCTTTCTTT. Protein: CASSGLGINTEAFF.

This clone was found once. The chain employs TRBV2 and TRBJ1-5; 9 bases are a match to TRBD1. Trimming took 6 bases from V and 5 from J; bases not matched to a gene: 11. Germline values: CDR1 SNHLY, CDR2 FYNNEI. This CDR3 is built from 16 residues. CDR3 DNA: TGTGCCAGCAGCCCGGGACAGGGAGGAGTTTATCAGCCCCAGCATTTT. Translation gives CASSPGQGGVYQPQHF.

The gene calls are TRBV9 and TRBJ1-2; 9 bases agree with TRBD1. This CDR3 contains 15 residues. Looked up from germline, CDR1 is SGDLS and CDR2 is YYNGEE. Germline trimming cut 4 bases from V and 4 bases from J; bases unmatched to any gene: 8. CDR3 protein: CASSTLDRGGYGYTF. Written as DNA, the CDR3 is TGTGCCAGCAGCACGTTGGACAGGGGTGGCTATGGCTACACCTTC.

The rearrangement links TRBV5-1 to TRBJ1-6; 7 bases line up with TRBD1. V lost 1 base and J lost 8; bases outside the gene matches: 6. The germline V gene has CDR1 SGHRS and CDR2 YFSETQ. The CDR3 extends over 15 amino acids. This chain's CDR3 is CASSLTGDRDSPLHF. The CDR3, as DNA: TGCGCCAGCAGCTTGACAGGGGACAGAGATTCACCCCTCCACTTT.

The chain couples TRBV11-2 to TRBJ1-2, with D perhaps matching TRBD1 (5 bases). The CDR3 length is 17 residues. The V end lost 5 bases, the J end lost 8 bases, and 27 bases lay between the germline ends. Germline V CDR1 and CDR2: SGHAT, FQNNGV. The CDR3, as DNA: TGTGCCAGCAGCCCAAGGTGGGGTCGAAGGGGCGGAGGAGGCTACACCTTC. Protein: CASSPRWGRRGGGGYTF.

This clone was observed a single time. The V gene is TRBV5-4, the J gene TRBJ1-4, with D possibly being TRBD1 (6 bases). Germline lookup yields CDR1 SGHNT and CDR2 YYREEE (reference sequence). The CDR3 consists of 15 residues. V was trimmed by 2 bases and J by 5 bases, leaving 13 bases between them. The DNA of the CDR3 is TGTGCCAGCAGCTTCGGGGGGCAGGGGAATGAAAAACTGTTTTTT. This encodes CASSFGGQGNEKLFF.

The chain carries TRBV5-1 and TRBJ1-1, with 9 nucleotides matching TRBD1. There are 14 residues in the CDR3. Trimming removed 7 bases from V and 4 bases from J; junction bases left unmatched: 8. Germline V gene lookup returns CDR1 SGHRS and CDR2 YFSETQ. The CDR3 coding sequence is TGCGCCAGCGGGCTAGGGACAGGGTCCACTGAAGCTTTCTTT. This translates into CASGLGTGSTEAFF.

The gene calls are TRBV7-3 and TRBJ2-5; 8 bases align to TRBD2. V was clipped by 5 bases and J by 7 bases; unmatched bases: 3. There are 12 residues in the CDR3. From germline, CDR1 is SGHTA and CDR2 FQGTGA. The CDR3 protein is CASSPRGGTQYF. The CDR3 nucleotides are TGTGCCAGCAGCCCCCGGGGGGGGACCCAGTACTTC.

The V gene is TRBV4-2, the J gene TRBJ2-3; TRBD2 aligns across 8 bases. Trimming cost V 0 bases and J 10 bases; bases outside gene matches: 15. The CDR3 sequence is 17 residues long. From germline, CDR1 is LGHNA and CDR2 YNFKEQ. CDR3: CASSQDTGTRIRAAQYF. The CDR3 nucleotides are TGTGCCAGCAGCCAAGACACCGGGACTAGGATTAGGGCAGCGCAGTATTTT.

This clone has a single count. This sequence joins TRBV7-6 and TRBJ1-6; possibly TRBD1 for D (5 bases). The CDR3 has 16 residues. Germline assignment: CDR1 SGHVS and CDR2 FNYEAQ. V lost 1 base and J lost 6, with 13 bases in between. The CDR3 bases are TGTGCCAGCAGCTTAGATGGGGCGACGGGTAATTCACCCCTCCACTTT. Amino acids: CASSLDGATGNSPLHF. Looking up the rest from reference TRBV7-6 and TRBJ1-6 gives the full variable domain: GAGVSQSPRYKVTKRGQDVALRCDPISGHVSLYWYRQALGQGPEFLTYFNYEAQQDKSGLPNDRFSAERPEGSISTLTIQRTEQRDSAMYRCASSLDGATGNSPLHFGNGTRLTVT.

The rearrangement joins TRBV3-1 (or the pseudogene TRBV3-2) to TRBJ2-2; TRBD2 matches 7 bases. CDR1 and CDR2 (germline): LGHDT, YNNKEL (reference sequence). V dropped 3 bases and J dropped 0; count of bases not matched to a gene: 10. The CDR3 spans 18 residues. DNA of the CDR3: TGTGCCAGCAGCCAGTCGCTAGCGGCCCTAGCGAACACCGGGGAGCTGTTTTTT. It specifies CASSQSLAALANTGELFF.

The chain recombines TRBV6-5 with TRBJ1-2; 9 bases align to TRBD1. The CDR3 has 15 residues. The germline CDR1 and CDR2 sequences are MNHEY and SVGAGI. Unmatched junction bases numbered 10, after V lost 7 bases and J lost 4 bases. This CDR3 reads CASTKYSTGGYGYTF. CDR3 nucleotides: TGTGCCAGCACAAAATACTCGACAGGGGGCTATGGCTACACCTTC.

The J gene is TRBJ1-2, the V gene TRBV4-1; no clear D gene. V was pared by 0 bases and J by 5 bases, with 7 bases between. CDR1 MGHRA and CDR2 YSYEKL come from the germline V gene. The CDR3 covers 13 residues. The CDR3 here is CASSQDPQYGYTF. The CDR3 DNA is TGCGCCAGCAGCCAAGATCCGCAGTATGGCTACACCTTC.

The rearrangement uses TRBV19 and TRBJ2-7; no firm D call. Germline V gene lookup returns CDR1 LNHDA and CDR2 SQIVND (reference sequence). The CDR3 is 13 residues long. Deletions cut 1 base from V and 5 bases from J, with 9 bases between. For the CDR3, the DNA is TGTGCCAGTAGTATAGGAGGCCTTAACGAGCAGTACTTC. Translation: CASSIGGLNEQYF.

The CDR3 nucleotides are TGCGCCAGCAGCCCTGTGGGACTAGGATACAATGAGCAGTTCTTC. This codes for CASSPVGLGYNEQFF. The chain links TRBV4-1 to TRBJ2-1; TRBD2 agrees at 8 bases. V lost 4 bases and J lost 4; bases outside the gene matches: 6. The CDR3 length is 15 residues. CDR1 MGHRA and CDR2 YSYEKL come from the germline V gene.

This sequence joins TRBV5-5 and TRBJ1-1; 9 nucleotides match TRBD1. There are 15 residues in the CDR3. Germline lookup yields CDR1 SGHKS and CDR2 YYEKEE (reference sequence). Trimming removed 2 bases from V and 3 bases from J; junction bases left unmatched: 5. The CDR3 is CASSLGQGIYTEAFF. The DNA for the CDR3 is TGTGCCAGCAGCTTAGGACAGGGGATATACACTGAAGCTTTCTTT. The whole variable domain, remainder taken from reference TRBV5-5 and TRBJ1-1, is DAGVTQSPTHLIKTRGQQVTLRCSPISGHKSVSWYQQVLGQGPQFIFQYYEKEERGRGNFPDRFSARQFPNYSSELNVNALLLGDSALYLCASSLGQGIYTEAFFGQGTRLTVV.